This T cell receptor beta chain appears in the sequencing data of a study of CD8 T cells in Susac syndrome. Study background: Susac syndrome patients were untreated, on corticosteroids with some adding intravenous immunoglobulin, or on intravenous immunoglobulin only.

Concerning this clonotype: Its antigen remains unidentified.

Study findings and constraints: The CD4+ T cell repertoires, which came from Susac syndrome patients, showed no sign of clonal expansion.

The CDR3 totals 15 residues. V shed 6 bases, J shed 5 bases, and the junction held 8 bases outside the gene matches. Germline values: CDR1 MDHEN, CDR2 SYDVKM. About 0.5 to 1 ug RNA was reverse transcribed with random hexamers. TCR beta CDR3 was amplified by immunoSEQ multiplex PCR. This amplification extended across 54 Vbeta and 13 Jbeta segments. TCRdb reprocessed the immunoSEQ multiplex PCR reads with MiXCR, giving one entry per CDR3 protein. The sample contains about 180,000 distinct CDR3 sequences, 90% to 95% of which appear only once. V is TRBV28 and J is TRBJ2-5, with 11 nucleotides matching TRBD1. Material: CD4+ T cells from PBMCs. The TCR sequence derives from a human donor with Susac syndrome. The CDR3 nucleotides read TGTGCCAGCAGCCAGGACAGGGGGCTTTCTGAGACCCAGTACTTC. It encodes CASSQDRGLSETQYF.